Below are 23 T cell receptor beta chains sequenced from a single sample in a study of Ad26.COV2.S vaccination and SARS-CoV-2 variants. Measured with immunoSEQ multiplex PCR; TCRdb has only the in-frame clones, and not every one. The data contain 350,000 to 550,000 clones, approximately 89% of them singletons. Treatment noted: some 19 received Ad26.COV2.S at low or high dose, single or two shots; roughly five received placebo; per-sample allocation not given. Samples were taken on day 63 after the first vaccine or placebo injection. The input for sequencing was peripheral blood, taken in a trial of Ad26.COV2.S vaccine versus placebo. The receptors were gathered from a person aged 18-65 years who received the Ad26.COV2.S COVID-19 vaccine or a placebo.

This clone was counted once. The V gene is TRBV6-2 or TRBV6-3, the J gene TRBJ2-1; no clear D. The germline V gene has CDR1 MNHEY and CDR2 SVGEGT. The CDR3 is made up of 14 amino acids. V shed 4 bases and J shed 8 bases, with 15 bases lying between them. The CDR3 reads CASSLSGPFDEQFF. The CDR3 region has the DNA TGTGCCAGCAGTTTGAGTGGACCTTTCGATGAGCAGTTCTTC.

A single count supports this clone. The rearrangement joins TRBV15 to TRBJ2-1; 9 bases align to TRBD2. V trimming: 5 bases; J trimming: 8 bases; junction bases outside the gene matches: 13. Germline CDR1 LNHNV, CDR2 YYDKDF (reference sequence). The length of the CDR3 is 16 residues. The CDR3 protein is CATSQREGLATHEQFF. Here the CDR3 DNA reads TGTGCCACCAGCCAACGAGAGGGACTAGCTACTCATGAGCAGTTCTTC.

The V call is TRBV5-1, the J call TRBJ2-3; TRBD2 agrees at 7 bases. Losses at the gene ends were 0 bases for V and 5 bases for J; bases not matched to a gene: 9. Per germline, CDR1 SGHRS and CDR2 YFSETQ. This CDR3 has 16 residues. As DNA, the CDR3 is TGCGCCAGCAGCTTGGTGGTGGCGGGGGAGGTAGATACGCAGTATTTT. Translating it yields CASSLVVAGEVDTQYF.

This chain joins TRBV5-4 and TRBJ2-3; a possible D gene is TRBD2 (6 bases). Germline values: CDR1 SGHNT, CDR2 YYREEE (reference sequence). Trimming left V 0 bases short and J 0 bases short, with 11 bases between. The CDR3 length is 16 residues. CDR3: CASSLGGKPSTDTQYF. In DNA form, the CDR3 reads TGTGCCAGCAGCTTGGGCGGGAAACCTAGCACAGATACGCAGTATTTT.

The rearrangement joins TRBV28 to TRBJ2-7; D unclear. V was shortened by 5 bases and J by 1 base, with 21 bases between the two germline ends. Germline CDR1 reads MDHEN; CDR2 reads SYDVKM. The CDR3 contains 17 residues. The CDR3 region has the DNA TGTGCCAGCAGTCGGGCTATGGGCCAGCGCCAGTCCTACGAGCAGTACGTC. It is translated as CASSRAMGQRQSYEQYV.

The chain is built from TRBV7-2 and TRBJ1-5; weak D call: TRBD1 (6 bases). The V and J ends lost 6 bases and 3 bases respectively, with 15 bases between them. The germline gives CDR1 SGHTA, CDR2 FQGNSA. The CDR3 contains 15 residues. CDR3 bases: TGTGCCAGCAGTCAAACCGGGACACACAATCAGCCCCAGCATTTT. Amino acid sequence: CASSQTGTHNQPQHF. The complete variable domain, with remaining parts taken from reference TRBV7-2 and TRBJ1-5, reads GAGVSQSPSNKVTEKGKDVELRCDPISGHTALYWYRQSLGQGLEFLIYFQGNSAPDKSGLPSDRFSAERTGGSVSTLTIQRTQQEDSAVYLCASSQTGTHNQPQHFGDGTRLSIL.

This clone was found once. The DNA for the CDR3 is TGTGCCAGCAGCTTTGAGGGGGGGCGAGACTATGGCTACACCTTC. Its protein product is CASSFEGGRDYGYTF. This chain uses TRBV7-2 with TRBJ1-2; D is possibly TRBD1 (6 bases). The V and J ends lost 3 bases and 3 bases respectively, with 14 bases between them. The germline CDR1 and CDR2 sequences are SGHTA and FQGNSA. CDR3 size: 15 residues.

V usage is TRBV5-1 and J usage is TRBJ2-1; no clear D. Trimming cost V 4 bases and J 7 bases, with 6 bases left between them. This CDR3 comprises 11 residues. Germline CDR1 SGHRS, CDR2 YFSETQ. As DNA, the CDR3 is TGCGCCAGCAGCCTAGAGAATGAGCAGTTCTTC. Protein sequence: CASSLENEQFF.

This chain links TRBV30 with TRBJ2-2; the match to TRBD2 covers 8 bases. Germline V gene lookup returns CDR1 GTSNPN and CDR2 SVGIG (reference sequence). This CDR3 has 15 residues. Trimming at V came to 2 bases and at J to 3 bases, leaving 5 bases not matched to a gene. CDR3 amino acids: CAWSPPGRDTGELFF. The CDR3 nucleotides are TGTGCCTGGAGTCCGCCCGGGAGGGACACCGGGGAGCTGTTTTTT.

This chain joins TRBV6-5 and TRBJ2-1; D gene ambiguous. Germline V gives CDR1 MNHEY, CDR2 SVGAGI. This CDR3 comprises 13 residues. Trimming shortened V by 5 bases and J by 1 base, and 6 bases separated the two germline ends. The CDR3 DNA reads as TGTGCCAGCAGTCAGGTATCCTACAATGAGCAGTTCTTC. It specifies CASSQVSYNEQFF.

V and J are TRBV5-1 and TRBJ1-6, with TRBD1 matching over 7 bases. CDR3 length: 14 amino acids. The J segment lost 7 bases and the V segment lost 2 bases, leaving 3 bases of the junction unmatched. Germline V gives CDR1 SGHRS, CDR2 YFSETQ. CDR3 region: CASSLTGENSPLHF. DNA of the CDR3: TGCGCCAGCAGCTTAACAGGGGAGAATTCACCCCTCCACTTT.

This chain uses TRBV19 with TRBJ1-1, with a tentative D call TRBD1 (5 bases). This CDR3 has 15 residues. With 1 base removed from V and 3 bases from J, the gap between germline ends came to 12 bases. Germline lookup yields CDR1 LNHDA and CDR2 SQIVND (reference sequence). The CDR3 protein is CASSIGWGGDTEAFF. The CDR3 DNA follows: TGTGCCAGTAGTATAGGTTGGGGGGGGGACACTGAAGCTTTCTTT.

Regarding this clone: Distinct nucleotide sequences in the sample also encode this CDR3. The V and J genes are TRBV9 and TRBJ1-3; weak D call: TRBD1 (5 bases). The CDR3 length is 14 residues. Germline CDR1 reads SGDLS; CDR2 reads YYNGEE. The ends were cut back, 2 bases at V and 0 bases at J, with 6 bases in the middle. In nucleotides, the CDR3 is TGTGCCAGCAGCGTCGACAGCTCTGGAAACACCATATATTTT. Protein product: CASSVDSSGNTIYF. The complete variable domain, with remaining parts taken from reference TRBV9 and TRBJ1-3, reads DSGVTQTPKHLITATGQRVTLRCSPRSGDLSVYWYQQSLDQGLQFLIQYYNGEERAKGNILERFSAQQFPDLHSELNLSSLELGDSALYFCASSVDSSGNTIYFGEGSWLTVV.

The rearrangement joins TRBV7-2 to TRBJ2-3; 10 bases match TRBD1. Germline CDR1 reads SGHTA; CDR2 reads FQGNSA. This CDR3 has 18 residues. V gave up 0 bases and J gave up 0 bases; unmatched junction bases: 6. This chain's CDR3 is CASSLAWGQGSSTDTQYF. The CDR3 nucleotides read TGTGCCAGCAGCTTAGCGTGGGGACAGGGGTCTAGCACAGATACGCAGTATTTT.

V is TRBV7-2 and J is TRBJ1-2; TRBD1 is a possible D gene (6 bases). The CDR3 has 14 amino acids. Trimming cost V 4 bases and J 5 bases, with 14 bases left between them. Germline CDR1 is SGHTA and CDR2 is FQGNSA. The CDR3: CASSSQGGTYGYTF. CDR3 in DNA: TGTGCCAGCAGCTCACAAGGCGGGACATATGGCTACACCTTC.

This clone was seen a single time. The V call is TRBV19, the J call TRBJ1-2; possible D gene TRBD1, 6 bases. The germline V gene has CDR1 LNHDA and CDR2 SQIVND (reference sequence). The CDR3 consists of 13 residues. The V and J ends lost 3 bases and 7 bases respectively, with 12 bases between them. As DNA, the CDR3 is TGTGCCAGTAGTATGAACAGGGTTACTGGCTACACCTTC. Encoded protein: CASSMNRVTGYTF.

In its sample, this clone was seen a few times. The CDR3 loop is CASSLEPAGVSTEAFF. The CDR3 DNA reads as TGCGCCAGCAGCTTGGAACCAGCAGGGGTGAGCACTGAAGCTTTCTTT. The chain employs TRBV5-1 and TRBJ1-1, with D perhaps TRBD1 (6 bases). The length of the CDR3 is 16 residues. Trimming took off 0 bases at V and 4 bases at J, with 16 bases between the two ends. CDR1 and CDR2 (germline): SGHRS, YFSETQ. The full variable domain, completed using reference TRBV5-1 and TRBJ1-1, is KAGVTQTPRYLIKTRGQQVTLSCSPISGHRSVSWYQQTPGQGLQFLFEYFSETQRNKGNFPGRFSGRQFSNSRSEMNVSTLELGDSALYLCASSLEPAGVSTEAFFGQGTRLTVV.

The chain links TRBV18 to TRBJ2-2, with unresolved D. CDR3 length: 14 residues. The V gene lost 1 base and the J gene lost 0 bases, with 3 bases spanning the gap. Germline-derived CDR1 and CDR2 are KGHSH and LQKENI. The CDR3: CASSPHANTGELFF. Written as DNA, the CDR3 is TGTGCCAGCTCACCACACGCGAACACCGGGGAGCTGTTTTTT.

This clone has only a few counts. This rearrangement joins TRBV5-5 to TRBJ1-6; 9 bases align to TRBD1. The CDR3 has 15 residues. Germline V gives CDR1 SGHKS, CDR2 YYEKEE (reference sequence). Losses at the gene ends were 4 bases for V and 7 bases for J; bases not matched to a gene: 6. In nucleotides, the CDR3 is TGTGCCAGCAGCCCCAAGGGACAGGGCAATTCACCCCTCCACTTT. This codes for CASSPKGQGNSPLHF. The variable domain in full, completed from reference TRBV5-5 and TRBJ1-6, reads DAGVTQSPTHLIKTRGQQVTLRCSPISGHKSVSWYQQVLGQGPQFIFQYYEKEERGRGNFPDRFSARQFPNYSSELNVNALLLGDSALYLCASSPKGQGNSPLHFGNGTRLTVT.

This clone was seen just once. The V call is TRBV4-2, the J call TRBJ1-3; D might be TRBD1 (5 bases). With 5 bases removed from V and 1 base from J, the gap between germline ends came to 9 bases. The length of the CDR3 is 14 residues. CDR1 is LGHNA and CDR2 is YNFKEQ in the germline V gene. The CDR3 loop is CASSLEGSGNTIYF. The CDR3 DNA reads as TGTGCCAGCAGCTTGGAGGGGTCTGGAAACACCATATATTTT.

The gene calls are TRBV7-2 and TRBJ2-3; possibly TRBD2 for D (6 bases). Germline V gene lookup returns CDR1 SGHTA and CDR2 FQGNSA. The CDR3 runs to 14 residues. Between the trimmed V and J ends, which lost 3 bases and 4 bases, there was a span of 11 bases. CDR3 region: CASSFGGLADTQYF. DNA of the CDR3: TGTGCCAGCAGCTTCGGGGGATTGGCAGATACGCAGTATTTT.

DNA of the CDR3: TGTGCCAGCAGTGATTGGAACAATCAGCCCCAGCATTTT. As protein: CASSDWNNQPQHF. The chain links TRBV6-1 to TRBJ1-5; no clear D. CDR1 MNHNS and CDR2 SASEGT come from the germline V gene. The germline V and J ends were trimmed by 3 bases and 3 bases, with 6 bases remaining between them. This CDR3 has 13 residues.

The rearrangement links TRBV6-6 to TRBJ2-5; tentatively, D is TRBD2 (7 bases). CDR3 length equals 15 residues. From germline, CDR1 is MNHNY and CDR2 SVGAGI (reference sequence). V lost 10 bases and J lost 3, with 21 bases in between. The CDR3 sequence is CATQPLRGGKETQYF. CDR3 DNA: TGTGCCACCCAACCGCTAAGGGGGGGAAAAGAGACCCAGTACTTC.